This T cell receptor (beta chain) was sequenced in a study of T cells in localized non-small cell lung cancer (dated by TCRdb to 2018 to 2021). For the wider study: The study analyzed T cell repertoires of 200 to 250 early-stage NSCLC patients, comparing tumors and uninvolved tumor-adjacent lungs. All 230 or so NSCLC patients in the cohort were treatment-naive and had localized lung tumors that were resected. Of the NSCLC patients, 129 were male and about a hundred were female, and the mean age was approximately 66 years.

The V end loses 7 bases and the J end loses 0 bases, and a stretch of 10 bases separates them. The CDR3 contains 13 residues, cysteine and phenylalanine counted. Just the 39-base CDR3 DNA is kept, in frame starting at base 1. CDR1 SNHLY and CDR2 FYNNEI are derived from the germline V gene. General conclusions and limits of the study: Higher blood T cell density associated with longer overall survival, while higher adjacent-lung clonality associated with shorter survival. Of the top 100 tumor clones, a median of approximately 60 were detected in paired uninvolved adjacent lung; about 28 were also among that lung's top 100. Because multi-region sequencing of the tumors was not done, intratumor heterogeneity could not be ruled out. Uninvolved tumor-adjacent lung showed the highest T cell clonality, higher than tumor, which suggests more focused antigenic responses in the uninvolved tumor-adjacent lung. Because the study design was exploratory, TCR variables were selected using unadjusted p-values without false-discovery rate correction.

To note about this clone: No cognate antigen has been identified for it. Per-base qualities were not stored, and no clone one base away is much larger.

At diagnosis, peripheral blood, uninvolved tumor-adjacent lung and tumor were collected and stored as a combination of fresh-frozen and FFPE material. Blood samples were analyzed as peripheral blood mononuclear cells for TCR repertoire profiling. TCR beta CDR3 regions were sequenced from DNA using the immunoSEQ Assay. The study's own analysis went as follows. T cell density was computed as TCR beta template counts normalized to usable DNA estimated by amplifying housekeeping genes. Using the preseqR package, richness was estimated by extrapolating to 120,000 templates for tissue samples and 400,000 templates for PBMC samples. Clonality was defined as one minus Pielou's evenness. Differential abundance testing on productive amino-acid clonotypes, with a minimum total count of 5 and an alpha of 0.1, was used to identify tissue-enriched TCRs. Repertoire overlap between compartments was quantified with the Jaccard Index and Morisita Overlap Index. GLIPH clustered TCR beta CDR3s with public tetramer-defined viral CDR3s; viral motifs required at least three viral sequences plus V-gene enrichment. TCRdb retrieved this table from immuneACCESS and kept in-frame rearrangements only. Not all clones are present; in checked studies, unresolved V genes account for under half, and no reason is known for the remainder. The D gene and trimming were derived from the DNA, and the V and J assignments and clone size from that table. This sample comprises under 40,000 clones, around nine tenths of them detected only once. The ten biggest clones cover 4% to 5% of the sample.

The chain is encoded by TRBV2 joined to TRBJ2-7; the D gene is perhaps TRBD1, from 6 matching bases. The receptor comes from a woman aged 35 to 69 with stage I lung adenocarcinoma. Specimen: peripheral blood, collected before any cancer treatment. The DNA is as follows: TGTGCCAGCACCACGACAGGCTCCTACGAGCAGTACTTC. Translation gives CASTTTGSYEQYF.